A selection of T cell receptor beta chains follows, all from one sample in a study of PD-1 blockade in classical Hodgkin lymphoma. Method: immunoSEQ multiplex PCR; TCRdb's copy keeps in-frame clones and lacks some. Among about 84,000 clones, 89% were seen once, and the ten largest hold about 20%. The starting material was peripheral blood mononuclear cells (PBMCs), obtained at baseline. The receptors were gathered from a human donor with classical Hodgkin lymphoma. Both conserved end residues are part of each CDR3. Fields, in order: D gene, J gene, V gene, clone size, CDR3 DNA, CDR3 protein. D genes are given only for firm matches. Rows give clone size only sometimes, using once, few, many, or a class for an expanded clone.

d_call: TRBD2
j_call: TRBJ2-1
v_call: TRBV5-6
clone_size: NA
cdr3_nt: TGTGCCAGCAGCACATTTGCTAGCGGGAGCAACCAGCAGTTCTTC
cdr3_aa: CASSTFASGSNQQFF

d_call: NA
j_call: TRBJ1-2
v_call: TRBV5-5
clone_size: NA
cdr3_nt: TGTGCCAGCAGCTTGGGGGGCACTAATCTCTTCTATGGCTACACCTTC
cdr3_aa: CASSLGGTNLFYGYTF

d_call: TRBD2
j_call: TRBJ2-2
v_call: TRBV18
clone_size: NA
cdr3_nt: TGTGCCAGCTCACCCCAGACTAGCGGGTCGAACACCGGGGAGCTGTTTTTT
cdr3_aa: CASSPQTSGSNTGELFF

d_call: NA
j_call: TRBJ1-5
v_call: TRBV7-7
clone_size: NA
cdr3_nt: TGTGCCAGCAGCTCCTTTGAGGCCGGGGGATTGTATCAGCCCCAGCATTTT
cdr3_aa: CASSSFEAGGLYQPQHF

d_call: NA
j_call: TRBJ1-1
v_call: TRBV30
clone_size: NA
cdr3_nt: TGTGCCTGGAGTGTACGCGGTACTGAAGCTTTCTTT
cdr3_aa: CAWSVRGTEAFF

d_call: TRBD1
j_call: TRBJ2-7
v_call: TRBV7-8
clone_size: NA
cdr3_nt: TGTGCCAGCAGCTTGACAGGGTTCTCCTACGAGCAGTACTTC
cdr3_aa: CASSLTGFSYEQYF

d_call: NA
j_call: TRBJ1-5
v_call: TRBV6-1
clone_size: NA
cdr3_nt: TGTGCCGCTGGGCGGGAGGATGGTAGCAATCAGCCCCAGCATTTT
cdr3_aa: CAAGREDGSNQPQHF

d_call: NA
j_call: TRBJ2-3
v_call: TRBV28
clone_size: NA
cdr3_nt: TGTGCCAGCAGCCCAGTAGCGTCGGTTTTTGCGGATACGCAGTATTTT
cdr3_aa: CASSPVASVFADTQYF

d_call: NA
j_call: TRBJ2-7
v_call: TRBV11-2
clone_size: NA
cdr3_nt: TGTGCCAGCAGCCCTCTCGTAAGGGACCGCACCTACGAGCAGTACTTC
cdr3_aa: CASSPLVRDRTYEQYF

d_call: TRBD2
j_call: TRBJ2-1
v_call: TRBV6-5
clone_size: NA
cdr3_nt: TGTGCCAGCAGTTACGGGGCGGGAGGGCCAGGTGAGCAGTTCTTC
cdr3_aa: CASSYGAGGPGEQFF

d_call: TRBD2
j_call: TRBJ2-1
v_call: TRBV2
clone_size: NA
cdr3_nt: TGTGCCAGCAGCGCCGGGACTAGCGGGAGAGAGGATGAGCAGTTCTTC
cdr3_aa: CASSAGTSGREDEQFF

d_call: TRBD1
j_call: TRBJ1-2
v_call: TRBV18
clone_size: NA
cdr3_nt: TGTGCCAGCTCACCCGACCGGGACAGGGGCAACTATGGCTACACCTTC
cdr3_aa: CASSPDRDRGNYGYTF

d_call: TRBD1
j_call: TRBJ2-3
v_call: TRBV29-1
clone_size: NA
cdr3_nt: TGCAGCGCGAACAGGGGGACCAGCACAGATACGCAGTATTTT
cdr3_aa: CSANRGTSTDTQYF

d_call: TRBD2
j_call: TRBJ2-7
v_call: TRBV6-5
clone_size: NA
cdr3_nt: TGTGCCAGCAGTTACTCCGGGACTAGCGGGAGCGAAGAGCAGTACTTC
cdr3_aa: CASSYSGTSGSEEQYF

d_call: NA
j_call: TRBJ2-7
v_call: TRBV7-3
clone_size: NA
cdr3_nt: TGTGCCAGCAGCTCAAACGACGGTCGCTACGAGCAGTACTTC
cdr3_aa: CASSSNDGRYEQYF

d_call: NA
j_call: TRBJ2-2
v_call: TRBV13
clone_size: NA
cdr3_nt: TGTGCCAGCAGCTCGGACAGCGCGAACACCGGGGAGCTGTTTTTT
cdr3_aa: CASSSDSANTGELFF

d_call: NA
j_call: TRBJ1-5
v_call: TRBV7-8
clone_size: NA
cdr3_nt: TGTGCCAGCAGCGCGGACACGTTCAATCAGCCCCAGCATTTT
cdr3_aa: CASSADTFNQPQHF

d_call: NA
j_call: TRBJ1-1
v_call: TRBV11-2
clone_size: NA
cdr3_nt: TGTGCCAGCAGCTTGCTAGGGGCTGGGACTGAAGCTTTCTTT
cdr3_aa: CASSLLGAGTEAFF

d_call: NA
j_call: TRBJ2-5
v_call: TRBV18
clone_size: NA
cdr3_nt: TGTGCCAGCTCACCGTCTTACTCAAAAGAGACCCAGTACTTC
cdr3_aa: CASSPSYSKETQYF

d_call: NA
j_call: TRBJ2-1
v_call: TRBV5-6
clone_size: once
cdr3_nt: TGTGCCAGCAGCTTGAGGACCACCGGCCATGAGCAGTTCTTC
cdr3_aa: CASSLRTTGHEQFF

d_call: NA
j_call: TRBJ2-7
v_call: TRBV4-1
clone_size: NA
cdr3_nt: TGCGCCAGCAGCCAAGTTCTGGGTTCCTACGAGCAGTACTTC
cdr3_aa: CASSQVLGSYEQYF

d_call: NA
j_call: TRBJ1-1
v_call: TRBV5-8
clone_size: NA
cdr3_nt: TGTGCCAGCAGCTTGATAGGGGGGAAGAACACTGAAGCTTTCTTT
cdr3_aa: CASSLIGGKNTEAFF

d_call: NA
j_call: TRBJ2-1
v_call: TRBV10-1
clone_size: once
cdr3_nt: TGCGCCAGCAGTAATCTGGGCAGTAAACAAAATGAGCAGTTCTTC
cdr3_aa: CASSNLGSKQNEQFF

d_call: TRBD1
j_call: TRBJ1-4
v_call: TRBV9
clone_size: few
cdr3_nt: TGTGCCAGCAGCCACAGGGACAGAGATAATGAAAAACTGTTTTTT
cdr3_aa: CASSHRDRDNEKLFF

d_call: NA
j_call: TRBJ2-2
v_call: TRBV29-1
clone_size: NA
cdr3_nt: TGCAGCGTACTCCCGGGATCGGACACCGGGGAGCTGTTTTTT
cdr3_aa: CSVLPGSDTGELFF

d_call: TRBD1
j_call: TRBJ2-3
v_call: TRBV4-3
clone_size: NA
cdr3_nt: TGCGCCAGCAGCCAAGCCGCAGGGGGCGCAGATACGCAGTATTTT
cdr3_aa: CASSQAAGGADTQYF

d_call: NA
j_call: TRBJ2-5
v_call: TRBV10-3
clone_size: once
cdr3_nt: TGTGCCATCAGTGTAGCGGAAGAGACCCAGTACTTC
cdr3_aa: CAISVAEETQYF

d_call: NA
j_call: TRBJ1-1
v_call: TRBV2
clone_size: NA
cdr3_nt: TGTGCCGGCACGACAGACTTTAACACTGAAGCTTTCTTT
cdr3_aa: CAGTTDFNTEAFF

d_call: NA
j_call: TRBJ2-2
v_call: TRBV9
clone_size: NA
cdr3_nt: TGTGCCAGCAGCGTAGGGGGCACGAACACCGGGGAGCTGTTTTTT
cdr3_aa: CASSVGGTNTGELFF

d_call: TRBD2
j_call: TRBJ2-4
v_call: TRBV2
clone_size: NA
cdr3_nt: TGTGCCAGCAGTCGTACTAGCGGAATAGCCAAAAACATTCAGTACTTC
cdr3_aa: CASSRTSGIAKNIQYF

d_call: TRBD2
j_call: TRBJ2-2
v_call: TRBV19
clone_size: NA
cdr3_nt: TGTGCCAGTAGTATGATTCCGACTAGCCTCTTCTCCGGGGAGCTGTTTTTT
cdr3_aa: CASSMIPTSLFSGELFF

d_call: TRBD2
j_call: TRBJ2-7
v_call: TRBV28
clone_size: NA
cdr3_nt: TGTGCCAGCAGTTTATGGGGATTTGGGACTAGCGGGAGTTCCTACGAGCAGTACTTC
cdr3_aa: CASSLWGFGTSGSSYEQYF

d_call: TRBD2
j_call: TRBJ2-1
v_call: TRBV7-8
clone_size: NA
cdr3_nt: TGTGCCAGCAGCTTAGGGGCATCATCTAGCGGAATTTACAATGAGCAGTTCTTC
cdr3_aa: CASSLGASSSGIYNEQFF

d_call: TRBD1
j_call: TRBJ2-3
v_call: TRBV29-1
clone_size: NA
cdr3_nt: TGCAGCGTTGAAACCATCCGGTTCGAGACAGGGAGCACAGATACGCAGTATTTT
cdr3_aa: CSVETIRFETGSTDTQYF

d_call: NA
j_call: TRBJ2-1
v_call: TRBV11-3
clone_size: NA
cdr3_nt: TGTGCCAGCAGCTTAGAAAGTTCTGGGGGAGTCTACAATGAGCAGTTCTTC
cdr3_aa: CASSLESSGGVYNEQFF

d_call: TRBD1
j_call: TRBJ2-7
v_call: TRBV6-4
clone_size: NA
cdr3_nt: TGTGCCATCACGACTGGACAGGTTATCTACGAGCAGTACTTC
cdr3_aa: CAITTGQVIYEQYF

d_call: TRBD2
j_call: TRBJ2-1
v_call: TRBV19
clone_size: NA
cdr3_nt: TGTGCCAGTTGGGAGGGCCTTGGGGCCAATGAGCAGTTCTTC
cdr3_aa: CASWEGLGANEQFF

d_call: NA
j_call: TRBJ1-4
v_call: TRBV6-5
clone_size: NA
cdr3_nt: TGTGCCAGCAGTTACGGGGGTAACGAAAAACTGTTTTTT
cdr3_aa: CASSYGGNEKLFF

d_call: TRBD1
j_call: TRBJ2-2
v_call: TRBV11-3
clone_size: NA
cdr3_nt: TGTGCCAGCAGCTTAGGGACAGGGGGGGCCACCGGGGAGCTGTTTTTT
cdr3_aa: CASSLGTGGATGELFF

d_call: NA
j_call: TRBJ2-6
v_call: TRBV6-5
clone_size: NA
cdr3_nt: TGTGCCAGCAGCCCGGCCAACTCTGGGGCCAACGTCCTGACTTTC
cdr3_aa: CASSPANSGANVLTF

d_call: TRBD2
j_call: TRBJ2-1
v_call: TRBV11-2
clone_size: few
cdr3_nt: TGTGCCAGCAGCCCCGCGTCGGGACTAGGTTTCTGGGAGCAGTTCTTC
cdr3_aa: CASSPASGLGFWEQFF

d_call: NA
j_call: TRBJ2-2
v_call: TRBV9
clone_size: NA
cdr3_nt: TGTGCCAGCAGCGTAGAGGGATACACCGGGGAGCTGTTTTTT
cdr3_aa: CASSVEGYTGELFF

d_call: NA
j_call: TRBJ1-1
v_call: TRBV7-9
clone_size: NA
cdr3_nt: TGTGCCAGCAGCTCGGGCCGAGAAGCTTTCTTT
cdr3_aa: CASSSGREAFF